Only a few counts were recorded for the clone carrying this T cell receptor (beta chain). Its antigen is as yet unknown. This sample is drawn from a study of molecular identifiers for immune sequencing clone quantification. For the study at large: RNA from 20,000 or 100,000 naive CD8 cells was split five ways in replicates, with four sequenced. Whole-study findings and limits: Jurkat TCR RNA spiked in from one cell reportedly remained identifiable amid about a million naive cells.

Using its own MiXCR run on the PCR reads, TCRdb lists one record per CDR3 protein. The data show over 600,000 distinct CDR3 sequences, with 20% seen just once and around 0.9% held by the top ten. From germline, CDR1 is SEHNR and CDR2 FQNEAQ (reference sequence). After removal of 4 bases from V and 7 bases from J, the junction contained 14 bases not matched to a gene. This CDR3 comprises 17 residues. The sequenced sample consisted of naive CD8+ T cells from blood, with Jurkat cell RNA spiked in. Subset in this sample: FACS-sorted CD8+CD4-CCR7+CD45RA+ naive T cells. This clonotype was obtained from a human donor in good health. Some libraries in this study had Jurkat cell RNA spiked in. The chain has TRBV7-9 and TRBJ2-1, with 9 bases matching TRBD2. The CDR3: CASSSGAWREGSNEQFF. The CDR3, as DNA: TGTGCCAGCAGCTCCGGTGCCTGGCGGGAGGGGTCTAATGAGCAGTTCTTC.